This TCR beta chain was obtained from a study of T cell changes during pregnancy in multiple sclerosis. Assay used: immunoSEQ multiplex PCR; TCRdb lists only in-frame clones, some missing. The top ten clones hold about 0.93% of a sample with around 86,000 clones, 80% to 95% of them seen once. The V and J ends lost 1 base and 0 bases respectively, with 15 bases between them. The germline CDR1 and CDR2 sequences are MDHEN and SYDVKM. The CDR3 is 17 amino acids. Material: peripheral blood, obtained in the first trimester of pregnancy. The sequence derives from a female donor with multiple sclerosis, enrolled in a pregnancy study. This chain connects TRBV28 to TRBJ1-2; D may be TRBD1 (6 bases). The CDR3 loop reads CASSLFRGPPSNYGYTF. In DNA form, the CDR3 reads TGTGCCAGCAGTTTATTCAGGGGCCCCCCCTCTAACTATGGCTACACCTTC.